A single sample gave rise to the 3 T cell receptor beta chains below, sequenced in a study of molecular identifiers for immune sequencing clone quantification. TCRdb recomputed calls from the PCR reads with MiXCR, one row per CDR3 protein. The table shows approximately 500,000 distinct CDR3 sequences, with around 23% occurring only once. Sample: naive CD8+ T cells from blood, with Jurkat cell RNA spiked in. The subset is: FACS-sorted CD8+CD4-CCR7+CD45RA+ naive T cells. These receptors were taken from a human donor in good health. Some libraries in this study had Jurkat cell RNA spiked in.

This clonotype was observed at least ten times. The CDR3 DNA is TGTGCCAGCAGTTACCTGGACAGGGGCGCGGATACGCAGTATTTT. It specifies CASSYLDRGADTQYF. The chain is built from TRBV6-6 and TRBJ2-3, with 9 bases fitting TRBD1. Unmatched junction bases numbered 6, after V lost 2 bases and J lost 6 bases. Germline CDR1 reads MNHNY; CDR2 reads SVGAGI (reference sequence). CDR3 length: 15 amino acids.

The rearrangement uses TRBV7-2 and TRBJ2-5, with 12 positions matching TRBD2. The germline V gene encodes CDR1 SGHTA and CDR2 FQGNSA. Germline trimming cut 5 bases from V and 4 bases from J; bases unmatched to any gene: 14. The CDR3 runs 18 residues. CDR3 sequence (DNA): TGTGCCAGCAGCCGCATGGGGCGACTAGCGGGAGACCGAGAGACCCAGTACTTC. Its translation: CASSRMGRLAGDRETQYF.

The sample holds a few counts of this clonotype. The rearrangement uses TRBV7-3 and TRBJ2-1; D gene uncertain. Trimming shortened V by 3 bases and J by 8 bases, and 14 bases separated the two germline ends. The CDR3 is 14 amino acids. Germline V gene lookup returns CDR1 SGHTA and CDR2 FQGTGA. CDR3 residues: CASSLGLGGHEQFF. The DNA for the CDR3 is TGTGCCAGCAGCTTGGGTCTTGGCGGTCATGAGCAGTTCTTC.